The 13 T cell receptor beta chains reported below all come from one sample, sequenced in a study of blood T cell repertoires in COVID-19. This table comes from immunoSEQ multiplex PCR, and its TCRdb copy is limited to in-frame clones, with some not included. The sample contains 95,000 to 150,000 clones, roughly 89% of which appear only once. Source material: peripheral blood. Receptors were obtained from a man aged 40-50 years with acute or convalescent COVID-19.

The rearrangement joins TRBV11-1 to TRBJ2-2; D is uncertain. Germline values: CDR1 SGHAT, CDR2 FQDESV (reference sequence). V was trimmed by 0 bases and J by 4 bases, leaving 12 bases between them. CDR3 length equals 16 residues. CDR3 protein: CASSLASAASTGELFF. As DNA, the CDR3 is TGTGCCAGCAGCTTAGCTTCCGCCGCCAGCACCGGGGAGCTGTTTTTT.

This clone showed up just a few times. The rearrangement links TRBV19 to TRBJ1-2, with D uncertain. V lost 5 bases to trimming and J lost 4 bases, with 17 bases between them. CDR1 and CDR2 (germline): LNHDA, SQIVND (reference sequence). The CDR3 runs to 15 residues. The CDR3 sequence: CASSYTAAAVYGYTF. DNA for the CDR3: TGTGCCAGTAGTTACACGGCGGCGGCAGTCTATGGCTACACCTTC.

CDR3 sequence: CSVRGTHEQYF. The CDR3 DNA reads as TGCAGCGTTCGGGGGACTCACGAGCAGTACTTC. V usage is TRBV29-1 and J usage is TRBJ2-7; TRBD2 might be the D (6 bases). The CDR3 is 11 amino acids. Germline values: CDR1 SQVTM, CDR2 ANQGSEA. With 5 bases removed from V and 5 bases from J, the gap between germline ends came to 10 bases.

The chain links TRBV25-1 to TRBJ1-1; 7 nucleotides line up with TRBD1. This CDR3 comprises 15 residues. V trimming: 3 bases; J trimming: 4 bases; junction bases outside the gene matches: 8. CDR1 is MGHDK and CDR2 is SYGVNS in the germline V gene. In DNA, the CDR3 is TGTGCCAGCAGTGATATCAGGGGGGTGGGCACTGAAGCTTTCTTT. It is translated as CASSDIRGVGTEAFF.

This chain links TRBV10-1 with TRBJ1-1, with TRBD1 matching over 8 bases. V lost 4 bases to trimming and J lost 1 base; unmatched junction nucleotides: 2. This CDR3 is built from 14 residues. Germline CDR1 reads WNHNN; CDR2 reads SYGVQD (reference sequence). CDR3 sequence reads: CASSGQGPNTEAFF. In nucleotides, the CDR3 is TGCGCCAGCAGTGGACAGGGGCCGAACACTGAAGCTTTCTTT.

The chain employs TRBV2 and TRBJ2-4, with D perhaps matching TRBD1 (6 bases). This CDR3 comprises 15 residues. V lost 7 bases and J 0 bases, leaving 13 bases between the germline ends. In germline, CDR1 is SNHLY, CDR2 FYNNEI. The CDR3 region is CASNRESVAKNIQYF. As DNA, the CDR3 is TGTGCCAGCAACAGGGAAAGTGTAGCCAAAAACATTCAGTACTTC.

This clone has a handful of counts. The rearrangement uses TRBV15 and TRBJ1-1; 9 bases are a match to TRBD1. The CDR3 covers 17 residues. CDR1 is LNHNV, CDR2 YYDKDF, per germline (reference sequence). V lost 3 bases and J lost 3; bases outside the gene matches: 11. The DNA of the CDR3 is TGTGCCACCAGCAGTTCGACAGGGGGTCGACTTTACACTGAAGCTTTCTTT. Its translation: CATSSSTGGRLYTEAFF.

This chain links TRBV5-1 with TRBJ2-6, with D perhaps matching TRBD2 (5 bases). Trimming took 4 bases from V and 0 from J, leaving 11 bases between them. Germline V gives CDR1 SGHRS, CDR2 YFSETQ. The CDR3 contains 16 residues. CDR3 bases: TGCGCCAGCAGCCGGGAAGCAATCTCTGGGGCCAACGTCCTGACTTTC. Protein product: CASSREAISGANVLTF.

The V gene is TRBV4-1, the J gene TRBJ1-1, with 7 bases that match TRBD1. The CDR3 runs to 15 residues. CDR1 is MGHRA, CDR2 YSYEKL, per germline. V trimming: 2 bases; J trimming: 3 bases; junction bases outside the gene matches: 6. This CDR3 is CASSQRGGEDTEAFF. For the CDR3, the DNA is TGCGCCAGCAGCCAACGAGGGGGCGAGGACACTGAAGCTTTCTTT.

The genes are TRBV5-4 and TRBJ1-1; 7 nucleotides align to TRBD1. There are 17 residues in the CDR3. The junction had 12 bases not matched to a gene; V was cut back by 4 bases and J by 0 bases. The V gene's germline CDR1 is SGHNT and CDR2 YYREEE (reference sequence). CDR3 sequence reads: CASSPRTGGGMNTEAFF. Here the CDR3 DNA reads TGTGCCAGCAGCCCTCGTACAGGAGGGGGCATGAACACTGAAGCTTTCTTT.

CDR3 coding DNA: TGTGCCAGCAGCGAATCCCCCGGGACAGTATCCGAAAAACTGTTTTTT. It translates to CASSESPGTVSEKLFF. This rearrangement joins TRBV7-2 to TRBJ1-4; 7 bases align to TRBD1. The germline gives CDR1 SGHTA, CDR2 FQGNSA. This CDR3 contains 16 residues. The V segment lost 5 bases and the J segment 8 bases; nucleotides outside the gene matches: 14. Based on the CDR3 plus reference TRBV7-2 and TRBJ1-4, the full variable domain is GAGVSQSPSNKVTEKGKDVELRCDPISGHTALYWYRQSLGQGLEFLIYFQGNSAPDKSGLPSDRFSAERTGGSVSTLTIQRTQQEDSAVYLCASSESPGTVSEKLFFGSGTQLSVL.

The chain combines TRBV6-1 with TRBJ2-7; the D gene is possibly TRBD2 (7 bases). V was pared by 0 bases and J by 3 bases, with 9 bases between. The CDR3 consists of 14 residues. The germline CDR1 and CDR2 sequences are MNHNS and SASEGT. CDR3 sequence (DNA): TGTGCCAGCAGTGAAGCGGGGGGGCTCTACGAGCAGTACTTC. It specifies CASSEAGGLYEQYF.

This chain joins TRBV7-2 and TRBJ2-3; 10 nucleotides match TRBD2. J was trimmed by 6 bases and V by 2 bases; bases with no gene match: 11. Germline V gives CDR1 SGHTA, CDR2 FQGNSA. The CDR3 covers 17 residues. DNA for the CDR3: TGTGCCAGCAGCTTAAGAAGTAGCGGGGGGTTTGTGGATACGCAGTATTTT. This sequence encodes CASSLRSSGGFVDTQYF. The whole variable domain, remainder taken from reference TRBV7-2 and TRBJ2-3, is GAGVSQSPSNKVTEKGKDVELRCDPISGHTALYWYRQSLGQGLEFLIYFQGNSAPDKSGLPSDRFSAERTGGSVSTLTIQRTQQEDSAVYLCASSLRSSGGFVDTQYFGPGTRLTVL.